The rows below give T cell receptor beta chains drawn from one sample of a study of OX40 agonist ivuxolimab in advanced cancers. Measured with immunoSEQ multiplex PCR; TCRdb has only the in-frame clones, and not every one. Of about 100,000 clones in the sample, roughly 95% were seen once. Specimen: CD4+ or CD8+ T cells sorted from blood, collected in a trial of the OX40 agonist ivuxolimab. These receptor sequences come from an adult with an advanced solid tumor such as melanoma, head and neck, liver or kidney cancer. CDR3s include the opening cysteine and the closing phenylalanine or tryptophan. The order of the fields is V gene, J gene, CDR3 protein.

TRBV6-6,TRBJ2-1,CASSYSADHSYNEQFF
TRBV27,TRBJ2-1,CASSLSMSARGNEQFF
TRBV7-2,TRBJ2-7,CASSSTSGSSYEQYF
TRBV5-4,TRBJ2-7,CASSFRGSPDEQYF
TRBV11-2,TRBJ1-6,CASSLGGGAYNSPLHF
TRBV6-5,TRBJ1-6,CASRGGAFNSPLHF
TRBV4-1,TRBJ2-7,CASSQDSSGGSEQYF
TRBV27,TRBJ2-2,CASSFSSTGELFF
TRBV14,TRBJ2-7,CASSQDFGYEQYF
TRBV4-1,TRBJ1-2,CASSQVGLLNYGYTF
TRBV4-3,TRBJ1-1,CASSQNYDRGNTEAFF
TRBV28,TRBJ1-3,CASSLEDSGNTIYF
TRBV7-2,TRBJ2-4,CASSFPDGIQYF
TRBV5-4,TRBJ1-4,CASSLGTGNEKLFF
TRBV6-6,TRBJ1-4,CASSEVGTKEKLFF
TRBV27,TRBJ2-3,CASSLQGGDTQYF
TRBV7-9,TRBJ2-1,CASSSLPVRANEQFF
TRBV6-5,TRBJ2-2,CASSYGAGGGTGELFF
TRBV19,TRBJ1-1,CASSFRGHTEAFF
TRBV28,TRBJ1-5,CASSTGPRGNQPQHF
TRBV25-1,TRBJ2-1,CASSDSRGNEQFF
TRBV13,TRBJ2-7,CASSRVSFYEQYF
TRBV5-5,TRBJ1-5,CASSPDSGNQPQHF
TRBV30,TRBJ2-1,CAWSVFTDNEQFF
TRBV4-2,TRBJ1-5,CARLYRGGEHNQPQHF
TRBV27,TRBJ2-7,CASSGLAGDNYEQYF
TRBV4-1,TRBJ2-3,CASSHSIGGLAGTQYF
TRBV19,TRBJ2-2,CASRARGLWIGELFF
TRBV28,TRBJ1-5,CASSWRGNQPQHF
TRBV9,TRBJ1-4,CASSVGQRAEKLFF
TRBV28,TRBJ1-2,CAGRDRGGYGYTF
TRBV7-8,TRBJ2-5,CASSLSIVGETQYF
TRBV7-9,TRBJ2-1,CASSIGLAGSYNEQFF
TRBV2,TRBJ2-3,CASSGGTAPTDTQYF
TRBV11-2,TRBJ2-2,CASSLGQGPGELFF
TRBV9,TRBJ2-5,CASSVAGGTGETQYF
TRBV7-9,TRBJ1-5,CASSYGVGNQPQHF
TRBV4-1,TRBJ1-1,CASSPRTDYEAFF
TRBV4-3,TRBJ2-7,CASSQDRGGSYEQYF
TRBV19,TRBJ2-7,CASSLGRIGEQYF
TRBV29-1,TRBJ1-1,CSVEDTDTEAFF
TRBV7-6,TRBJ2-3,CASSLEGSGSTDTQYF
TRBV7-9,TRBJ1-6,CASRSGQGNSPLHF
TRBV7-9,TRBJ2-3,CASTSADRDLTDTQYF
TRBV23-1,TRBJ2-7,CASSQFYYPHEQYF